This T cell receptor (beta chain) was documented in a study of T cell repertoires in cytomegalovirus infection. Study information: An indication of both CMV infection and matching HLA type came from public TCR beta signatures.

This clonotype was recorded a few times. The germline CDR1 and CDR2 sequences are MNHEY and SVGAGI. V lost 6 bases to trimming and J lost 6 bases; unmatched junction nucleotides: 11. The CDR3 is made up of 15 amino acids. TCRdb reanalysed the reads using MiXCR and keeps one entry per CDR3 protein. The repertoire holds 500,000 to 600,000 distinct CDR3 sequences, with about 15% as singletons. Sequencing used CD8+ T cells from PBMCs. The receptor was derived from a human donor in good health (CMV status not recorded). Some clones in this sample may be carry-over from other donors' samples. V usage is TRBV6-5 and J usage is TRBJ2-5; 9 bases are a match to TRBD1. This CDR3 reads CASRFGQGLLQTQYF. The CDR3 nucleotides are TGTGCCAGCAGATTCGGACAGGGGTTGTTGCAGACCCAGTACTTC.